A selection of T cell receptor beta chains follows, all from one sample in a study of vaccination and CD4 T cells after COVID-19. The antigens of these receptors remain unknown. TCRdb ran MiXCR on the PCR reads and lists one entry per CDR3 protein. The data show about 16,000 distinct CDR3 sequences, roughly four fifths seen once. Source: CD4+ T cells from blood, cultured in vitro, taken after SARS-CoV-2 vaccination. These receptor sequences come from a human donor who received a COVID-19 vaccine. Both conserved end residues are part of each CDR3. Each record gives: J gene, V gene, D gene, clone size, CDR3 DNA, CDR3 protein. A D gene is named only where the DNA matches it firmly. Rows give clone size only sometimes, using once, few, many, or a class for an expanded clone.

TRBJ2-5 | TRBV6-1 | TRBD2 | - | TGTGCCAGCACCGAAGGTTGGAGTAGCGGGGCAGCGGAGACCCAGTACTTC | CASTEGWSSGAAETQYF
TRBJ2-5 | TRBV19 | - | - | TGTGCCAGTAGCCCCAGGCGGAATCAAGAGACCCAGTACTTC | CASSPRRNQETQYF
TRBJ1-1 | TRBV6-1 | TRBD1 | - | TGTGCCAGCATGGAAGGGGCCGGGACAGGGGGTTCTGAAGCTTTCTTT | CASMEGAGTGGSEAFF
TRBJ1-2 | TRBV19 | TRBD1 | - | TGTGCCAGTAGTTCGACAGGGTATGGCTACACCTTC | CASSSTGYGYTF
TRBJ2-1 | TRBV20-1 | - | - | TGCAGTGCTAGTAATGAAGGGAAGGTTTTCGATGAGCAGTTCTTC | CSASNEGKVFDEQFF
TRBJ2-3 | TRBV20-1 | TRBD2 | - | TGCAGTGCTAGACGTAGGACTAGCCCCGTCGCAGATACGCAGTATTTT | CSARRRTSPVADTQYF
TRBJ1-2 | TRBV10-3 | TRBD1 | - | TGTGCCATCAGCGGACAGGGCAATGGCTACACCTTC | CAISGQGNGYTF
TRBJ2-2 | TRBV20-1 | - | - | TGCAGTGCTAAAAGATTAACCCCGAACACCGGGGAGCTGTTTTTT | CSAKRLTPNTGELFF
TRBJ1-5 | TRBV12-5 | - | - | TGTGCTAGTGGTTCGGTCGTTAGCAATCAGCCCCAGCATTTT | CASGSVVSNQPQHF
TRBJ2-5 | TRBV19 | TRBD1 | - | TGTGCCAGTAGTATAGGGTGGACAGGGATAGAGACCCAGTACTTC | CASSIGWTGIETQYF
TRBJ2-6 | TRBV30 | TRBD1 | few | TGTGCCTGGAGAGTCCGGGACAGGGTCTTAGCTGGGGCCAACGTCCTGACTTTC | CAWRVRDRVLAGANVLTF
TRBJ1-1 | TRBV6-1 | - | - | TGTGCCAGCAGTGTAGTCAGATCGAACACTGAAGCTTTCTTT | CASSVVRSNTEAFF
TRBJ1-6 | TRBV6-5 | - | few | TGTGCCAGCAGTTACACCGGGGGCAGGGGTAATTCACCCCTCCACTTT | CASSYTGGRGNSPLHF
TRBJ2-1 | TRBV20-1 | TRBD2 | - | TGCAGTGCTACTTATAGCGGGGGGGTAAGAAATGAGCAGTTCTTC | CSATYSGGVRNEQFF
TRBJ1-1 | TRBV7-9 | TRBD1 | - | TGTGCCAGCAGCTTAGAGGACAGGGTCGCCGCTTTCTTT | CASSLEDRVAAFF
TRBJ2-3 | TRBV7-2 | TRBD2 | - | TGTGCCAGCAGCCCTCTAGCGGGGTACACAGATACGCAGTATTTT | CASSPLAGYTDTQYF
TRBJ2-7 | TRBV19 | TRBD1 | - | TGTGCCAGTAGTAAGGGCTCGGACAGGTACTACGAGCAGTACTTC | CASSKGSDRYYEQYF
TRBJ2-4 | TRBV7-8 | - | - | TGTGCCAGCAGCTTAAGTCTAGCCAAAAACATTCAGTACTTC | CASSLSLAKNIQYF
TRBJ1-1 | TRBV20-1 | - | - | TGCAGTGCCGAAGATGTTGGGGCTTTCTTT | CSAEDVGAFF
TRBJ2-5 | TRBV24-1 | - | medium-sized | TGTGCCACCAGTGACATGGGGAGGGGGGAGGAGACCCAGTACTTC | CATSDMGRGEETQYF
TRBJ2-7 | TRBV2 | - | - | TGTGCCAGCACCTACCCAGGGAAGATGTACGAGCAGTACTTC | CASTYPGKMYEQYF
TRBJ2-7 | TRBV5-1 | - | - | TGCGCCAGCAGCTTTTATGGGAGCTCCTACGAGCAGTACTTC | CASSFYGSSYEQYF
TRBJ2-3 | TRBV20-1 | - | - | TGCAGTGTCAGAGACTGGAAGGGTGATACGCAGTATTTT | CSVRDWKGDTQYF
TRBJ1-5 | TRBV19 | - | - | TGTGCCAGTGGGGCGGGGGCCGGGCAGCCCCAGCATTTT | CASGAGAGQPQHF
TRBJ1-2 | TRBV4-1 | - | - | TGCGCCAGCAGCCAAGAGAGCCGGGCTGGGGCACTGGGGGCAGCAATCTATGGCTACACCTTC | CASSQESRAGALGAAIYGYTF
TRBJ2-7 | TRBV15 | - | once | TGTGCCACCAGCAGAGATACGAGAGGGAGGTTAAGCTTC | CATSRDTRGRLSF
TRBJ2-4 | TRBV7-2 | - | few | TGTGCCAGCAGCCCTTTAGCGTCAATAAAAAACATTCAGTACTTC | CASSPLASIKNIQYF
TRBJ2-7 | TRBV15 | - | - | TGTGCCACCAGCAGAGATCAGTGGGGGGGCGAGAACTTC | CATSRDQWGGENF
TRBJ1-1 | TRBV14 | - | - | TGTGCCAGCAGCCAAGACGGAGTAGGGCGAGGGTACATCACTGAAGCTTTCTTT | CASSQDGVGRGYITEAFF
TRBJ1-2 | TRBV24-1 | - | few | TGTGCCACCAGCCCGTCGGGGGCCTACCAACCTAACTATGGCTACACCTTC | CATSPSGAYQPNYGYTF
TRBJ2-7 | TRBV20-1 | - | - | TGCAGTGCTACTTGGGGACCATCATTCAACGAGCAGTACTTC | CSATWGPSFNEQYF
TRBJ1-6 | TRBV6-1 | - | - | TGTGCCAGCAGTGAAGGCAGGAGCTCCTATAATTCACCCCTCCACTTT | CASSEGRSSYNSPLHF
TRBJ2-5 | TRBV7-6 | TRBD1 | - | TGTGCCAGCAGCCATATACAGGGGTTACAAGAGACCCAGTACTTC | CASSHIQGLQETQYF
TRBJ2-5 | TRBV7-6 | - | - | TGTGCCAGCAGCTTAGGCAGTCAAGAGACCCAGTACTTC | CASSLGSQETQYF
TRBJ2-3 | TRBV20-1 | TRBD1 | - | TGCAGTGCTAGAGGTCCGTGGGGACAGCAAAGCACAGATACGCAGTATTTT | CSARGPWGQQSTDTQYF
TRBJ1-2 | TRBV9 | - | once | TGTGCCAGCAGCCTGATAGGGGGAGCTAACTATGGCTACACCTTC | CASSLIGGANYGYTF
TRBJ1-5 | TRBV2 | - | - | TGTGCCAGCGCCTCTTTCCGTGATCAGCCCCAGCATTTT | CASASFRDQPQHF
TRBJ1-5 | TRBV11-2 | TRBD1 | - | TGTGCCAGCAGCACAGGGGGTCTTGGCAATCAGCCCCAGCATTTT | CASSTGGLGNQPQHF
TRBJ2-2 | TRBV6-4 | TRBD1 | - | TGTGCCAGCAATTCCTCAGAGACAGGGGACACCGGGGAGCTGTTTTTT | CASNSSETGDTGELFF
TRBJ1-1 | TRBV20-1 | TRBD1 | - | TGCAGTGCTACCGACAGGGTTGTTGAAGCTTTCTTT | CSATDRVVEAFF
TRBJ2-1 | TRBV2 | - | - | TGTGCCAGCAGTGGCAAGGGAAAGGACAATGAGCAGTTCTTC | CASSGKGKDNEQFF
TRBJ2-7 | TRBV20-1 | TRBD1 | few | TGCAGCGGAGGTCCTTCAGGGGGCGGGTACGAGCAGTACTTC | CSGGPSGGGYEQYF
TRBJ1-1 | TRBV12-3/TRBV12-4 | - | - | TGTGCCAGCAGTAGGCAGCTGAACACTGAAGCTTTCTTT | CASSRQLNTEAFF
TRBJ1-6 | TRBV27 | - | few | TGTGCCAGCAGTTTGCAGATGGGGAATTCACCCCTCCACTTT | CASSLQMGNSPLHF
TRBJ1-2 | TRBV25-1 | - | - | TGTGCCAGCAGTGGACAGTTTAACTATGGCTACACCTTC | CASSGQFNYGYTF
TRBJ1-6 | TRBV11-3 | TRBD1 | - | TGTGCCAGCAGCTCCGGGACAGCGGCGGATTCACCCCTCCACTTT | CASSSGTAADSPLHF
TRBJ2-2 | TRBV12-5 | TRBD1 | few | TGTGCTAGTGGAGGGGACAGGGCGAACACCGGGGAGCTGTTTTTT | CASGGDRANTGELFF
TRBJ1-2 | TRBV2 | - | few | TGTGCCAGCAGTTTAGGGGGGTTTTCTAACTATGGCTACACCTTC | CASSLGGFSNYGYTF